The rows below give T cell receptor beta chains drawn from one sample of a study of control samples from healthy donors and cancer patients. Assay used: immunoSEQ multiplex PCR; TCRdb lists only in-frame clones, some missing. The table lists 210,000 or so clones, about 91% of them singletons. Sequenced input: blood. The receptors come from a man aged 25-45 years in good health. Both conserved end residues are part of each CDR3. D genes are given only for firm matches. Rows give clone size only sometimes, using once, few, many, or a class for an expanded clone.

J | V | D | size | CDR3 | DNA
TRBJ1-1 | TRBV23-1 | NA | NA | CASSQQGAEAFF | TGCGCCAGCAGTCAACAGGGCGCTGAAGCTTTCTTT
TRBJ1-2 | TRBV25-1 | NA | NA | CASSESNRIGYGYTF | TGTGCCAGCAGTGAATCGAATAGGATCGGCTATGGCTACACCTTC
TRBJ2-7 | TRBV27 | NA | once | CASSPRSSYEQYF | TGTGCCAGCAGTCCCCGGAGCTCCTACGAGCAGTACTTC
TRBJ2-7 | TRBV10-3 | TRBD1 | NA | CAIGGQTYEQYF | TGTGCCATCGGGGGACAGACCTACGAGCAGTACTTC
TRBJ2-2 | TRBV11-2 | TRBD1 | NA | CASRRPGQGGTGELFF | TGTGCCAGCAGGAGGCCGGGACAGGGAGGGACCGGGGAGCTGTTTTTT
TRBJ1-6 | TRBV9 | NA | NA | CASSAEGHPSNSPLHF | TGTGCCAGCAGCGCCGAGGGACATCCAAGTAATTCACCCCTCCACTTT
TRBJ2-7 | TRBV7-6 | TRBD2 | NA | CASSHYAGGLTYEQYF | TGTGCCAGCAGCCACTACGCGGGGGGACTCACCTACGAGCAGTACTTC
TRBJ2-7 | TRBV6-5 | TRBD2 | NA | CASRDERGASYEQYF | TGTGCCAGCAGGGACGAGCGGGGAGCCTCCTACGAGCAGTACTTC
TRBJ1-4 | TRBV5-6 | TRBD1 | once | CASRTGGEEEKLFF | TGTGCCAGCCGGACAGGGGGCGAAGAAGAAAAACTGTTTTTT
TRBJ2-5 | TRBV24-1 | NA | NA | CATSPGHSSQETQYF | TGTGCCACCAGCCCCGGACACTCAAGCCAAGAGACCCAGTACTTC
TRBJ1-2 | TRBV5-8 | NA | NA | CASSLTGTRLGYGYTF | TGTGCCAGCAGCTTGACCGGGACACGGTTAGGCTATGGCTACACCTTC
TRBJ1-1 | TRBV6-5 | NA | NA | CASSFYTGSPEAFF | TGTGCCAGCAGTTTCTACACAGGGTCCCCTGAAGCTTTCTTT
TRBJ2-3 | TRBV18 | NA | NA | CASSPRGGKDTQYF | TGTGCCAGCTCACCACGGGGGGGCAAAGATACGCAGTATTTT
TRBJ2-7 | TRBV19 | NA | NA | CASSPGQAGYEQYF | TGTGCCAGTAGTCCCGGACAGGCGGGGTACGAGCAGTACTTC
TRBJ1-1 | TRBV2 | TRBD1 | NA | CASRSPGTGSEAFF | TGTGCCAGCAGGAGTCCCGGGACAGGGTCTGAAGCTTTCTTT
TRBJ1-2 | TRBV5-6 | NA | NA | CASSPPTGGSYGYTF | TGTGCCAGCAGCCCGCCTACAGGAGGGAGCTATGGCTACACCTTC
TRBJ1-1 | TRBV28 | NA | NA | CASSLGPMNTEAFF | TGTGCCAGCAGTTTAGGTCCGATGAACACTGAAGCTTTCTTT
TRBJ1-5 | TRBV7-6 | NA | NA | CASSPRRGRDQPQHF | TGTGCCAGCAGCCCTAGGCGGGGGAGGGATCAGCCCCAGCATTTT
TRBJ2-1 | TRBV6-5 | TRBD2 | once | CASSDGGADEQFF | TGTGCCAGCAGCGACGGGGGGGCGGATGAGCAGTTCTTC
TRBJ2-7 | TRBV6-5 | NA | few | CASSPGPEYQYF | TGTGCCAGCAGCCCCGGACCGGAGTACCAGTACTTC